The 14 T cell receptor beta chains presented below share a single source sample, sequenced in a study of T cells expressing NK-cell markers. TCRdb reanalyzed the 5' RACE reads, giving one entry per CDR3 protein sequence and no DNA. The sample table sets out some 280,000 distinct CDR3 sequences. The sequencing input was blood T cells: a sorted CD56 or NKG2C T cell subset, CD4+ or CD8+ T cells, or bulk PBMC T cells (not recorded which). All receptors come from a man younger than 30 in good health.

V gene TRBV10-3 combines with J gene TRBJ2-5; the D call from TCRdb, TRBD1, cannot be confirmed without DNA. CDR1 and CDR2 from the germline V gene are ENHRY and SYGVKD. The CDR3 consists of 14 residues. CDR3 loop: CAISESQGQETQYF.

This sequence joins TRBV27 and TRBJ2-7; TCRdb proposes TRBD2, but this gene call is untestable without DNA. Germline V gives CDR1 MNHEY, CDR2 SMNVEV (reference sequence). CDR3 size: 13 residues. CDR3 protein: CASSLTERGEQYF.

The chain recombines TRBV18 with TRBJ1-1. This CDR3 has 13 residues. Per germline, CDR1 KGHSH and CDR2 LQKENI. The CDR3: CASSPPLSAEAFF.

This CDR3 is CASSLTPTGLGIYEQYF. The chain has TRBV12-3 or TRBV12-4 and TRBJ2-7; without DNA, the TCRdb call of TRBD2 cannot be checked. The CDR3 length is 17 residues.

This chain uses TRBV5-1 with TRBJ2-1; TCRdb returns TRBD1, unconfirmable since there is no DNA. This CDR3 has 14 residues. Germline V gene lookup returns CDR1 SGHRS and CDR2 YFSETQ. The CDR3 protein is CASSFTGVVGEQFF.

This CDR3 is CASSLGTGVTDTQYF. The V gene is TRBV7-8, the J gene TRBJ2-3; TCRdb outputs TRBD1, but without DNA this stays unchecked. The germline gives CDR1 SGHVS, CDR2 FQNEAQ. CDR3 size: 15 residues.

The chain combines TRBV12-3 or TRBV12-4 with TRBJ1-1. This CDR3 comprises 17 residues. CDR3 sequence reads: CASSLEGGGIRKPEAFF.

The chain combines TRBV11-2 with TRBJ2-1; the D call from TCRdb, TRBD2, cannot be confirmed without DNA. Germline CDR1 and CDR2: SGHAT and FQNNGV. This CDR3 has 16 amino acids. The CDR3 loop reads CASSLERDLKYNEQFF.

The rearrangement links TRBV30 to TRBJ1-2; TCRdb's assignment of TRBD1 cannot be checked, as there is no DNA. Germline V gene data show CDR1 as GTSNPN and CDR2 as SVGIG (reference sequence). The CDR3 covers 12 residues. The CDR3 reads CAWTQGNYGYTF.

V usage is TRBV6-5 and J usage is TRBJ2-7; the TCRdb call, TRBD2, lacks DNA for checking. The CDR3 covers 14 residues. Germline V lookup: CDR1 MNHEY, CDR2 SVGAGI. CDR3 sequence reads: CASSYLAESYEQYF.

The V gene is TRBV5-1, the J gene TRBJ2-1; TCRdb lists TRBD1, though no DNA is available to test this call. This CDR3 spans 17 amino acids. The V gene's germline CDR1 is SGHRS and CDR2 YFSETQ. The CDR3 is CASSLALTGRGANEQFF.

This chain links TRBV12-3 or TRBV12-4 with TRBJ2-1. The CDR3 spans 14 residues. CDR3 amino acids: CASTMRGAHNEQFF.

This chain connects TRBV20-1 to TRBJ2-3; the D gene TCRdb calls, TRBD1, cannot be checked with no DNA. Germline CDR1 DFQATT, CDR2 SNEGSKA (reference sequence). CDR3 size: 14 residues. CDR3: CSAHPGQVTDTQYF.

The chain has TRBV7-2 and TRBJ2-3; without DNA, the TCRdb call of TRBD2 cannot be checked. CDR1 and CDR2 from the germline V gene are SGHTA and FQGNSA. This CDR3 has 14 residues. This CDR3 reads CASSLGSFEGTQYF. Variable domain in full (rest from reference TRBV7-2 and TRBJ2-3): GAGVSQSPSNKVTEKGKDVELRCDPISGHTALYWYRQSLGQGLEFLIYFQGNSAPDKSGLPSDRFSAERTGGSVSTLTIQRTQQEDSAVYLCASSLGSFEGTQYFGPGTRLTVL.